A selection of T cell receptor beta chains follows, all from one sample in a study of PD-L1 blockade in urothelial cancer. Some clones are missing from TCRdb's copy, which holds only in-frame ones; the method was immunoSEQ multiplex PCR. The sample includes about 88,000 clones, 90% seen only once; the top ten take approximately 9%. The sequencing here drew on PBMCs, taken around atezolizumab (anti-PD-L1) treatment. All receptors derive from a man aged 60-69 years with urothelial cancer. CDR3s include the opening cysteine and the closing phenylalanine or tryptophan. D genes are given only for firm matches. Not every row has a clone size; where given, it reads once, few, many or a size class.

cdr3_aa cdr3_nt j_call d_call clone_size v_call
CASSLSGTSSASYEQYF TGCGCCAGCAGCTTAAGCGGGACTAGTAGCGCCTCCTACGAGCAGTACTTC TRBJ2-7 TRBD2 once TRBV5-1
CASVGLADTSRTGELFF TGTGCCAGTGTTGGACTAGCGGACACCTCGAGGACCGGGGAGCTGTTTTTT TRBJ2-2 TRBD2 once TRBV19
CASSFDRGNGYTF TGTGCCAGCAGCTTCGACAGGGGGAATGGCTACACCTTC TRBJ1-2 TRBD1 . TRBV13
CSAGDPGGPPTEQFF TGCAGCGCGGGGGATCCGGGAGGGCCTCCCACTGAGCAGTTCTTC TRBJ2-1 TRBD2 . TRBV29-1
CAWSVGSSGGSYNEQFF TGTGCCTGGAGTGTTGGGTCTAGCGGGGGCTCCTACAATGAGCAGTTCTTC TRBJ2-1 TRBD2 once TRBV30
CASSQVTSGRGYTQYF TGCGCCAGCAGCCAAGTCACTAGCGGGAGGGGGTATACGCAGTATTTT TRBJ2-3 TRBD2 . TRBV4-3
CASSPRTGVGYEQYF TGTGCCAGCAGCCCAAGGACAGGGGTCGGCTACGAGCAGTACTTC TRBJ2-7 TRBD1 . TRBV9
CSVVKTAGAGNTGELFF TGCAGCGTTGTTAAGACGGCGGGGGCAGGGAACACCGGGGAGCTGTTTTTT TRBJ2-2 . . TRBV29-1
CASSETGVSSEQYF TGTGCCAGCTCGGAGACAGGGGTTTCGTCCGAGCAGTACTTC TRBJ2-7 TRBD1 . TRBV18
CASSQDWGTGGGSPLHF TGCGCCAGCAGCCAAGATTGGGGGACAGGGGGAGGTTCACCCCTCCACTTT TRBJ1-6 TRBD1 . TRBV4-3
CASSDAGGTDTQYF TGTGCCAGCAGTGACGCGGGGGGCACAGATACGCAGTATTTT TRBJ2-3 TRBD2 few TRBV6-4
CASSPALTSGGDGAQYF TGCGCCAGCAGCCCAGCCCTTACTAGCGGGGGTGATGGGGCCCAGTACTTC TRBJ2-5 TRBD2 . TRBV4-1
CASSSNLQSQETQYF TGTGCCAGCAGCTCCAACCTACAGAGCCAAGAGACCCAGTACTTC TRBJ2-5 . . TRBV5-6
CASSVGGYTEAFF TGTGCCAGCAGCGTAGGGGGCTACACTGAAGCTTTCTTT TRBJ1-1 . . TRBV9
CASSWDRDAQPQHF TGTGCCAGCAGTTGGGACAGGGATGCTCAGCCCCAGCATTTT TRBJ1-5 TRBD1 . TRBV6-6
CATSRDNSADTQYF TGTGCCACCAGCAGAGATAATTCAGCGGATACGCAGTATTTT TRBJ2-3 . . TRBV15
CASSLGLAGPYEQYF TGTGCTAGCAGCTTAGGACTAGCGGGTCCCTACGAGCAGTACTTC TRBJ2-7 TRBD2 . TRBV7-7
CASSLAGDSYEQYF TGTGCCAGCAGCTTAGCAGGGGACTCCTACGAGCAGTACTTC TRBJ2-7 . . TRBV7-8
CASSYSSGPLDEQFF TGTGCCAGCAGTTACTCGAGCGGACCCTTGGATGAGCAGTTCTTC TRBJ2-1 . . TRBV6-5
CAWTLLDSDTQYF TGTGCCTGGACCCTACTAGATTCAGATACGCAGTATTTT TRBJ2-3 . . TRBV30
CSARNSNIQYF TGCAGTGCTAGAAATTCGAACATTCAGTACTTC TRBJ2-4 . . TRBV20-1
CASSIRTGTDTQYF TGTGCCAGTAGTATAAGGACAGGGACAGATACGCAGTATTTT TRBJ2-3 TRBD1 . TRBV19
CASSSRAGGYGYTF TGTGCCAGCAGTTCCCGGGCAGGGGGCTATGGCTACACCTTC TRBJ1-2 TRBD1 . TRBV27
CSVLENQETQYF TGCAGCGTTCTGGAGAATCAAGAGACCCAGTACTTC TRBJ2-5 . . TRBV29-1
CASTRAGRTEAFF TGTGCCAGTACCAGGGCGGGGCGAACTGAAGCTTTCTTT TRBJ1-1 . . TRBV19
CASSLVAGGYGYTF TGTGCCAGCAGCTTAGTGGCAGGGGGCTATGGCTACACCTTC TRBJ1-2 TRBD1 . TRBV7-9
CASSLRARDTQYF TGTGCCAGCAGCCTAAGGGCCCGGGATACGCAGTATTTT TRBJ2-3 . . TRBV7-3
CASSQGETSGVTYEQYF TGTGCCAGCAGCCAAGGGGAGACTAGCGGGGTCACCTACGAGCAGTACTTC TRBJ2-7 TRBD2 . TRBV4-2
CASSPEAGGGETQYF TGTGCCAGCAGTCCCGAGGCGGGGGGGGGAGAGACCCAGTACTTC TRBJ2-5 TRBD2 . TRBV6-6
CASSLASGGASDTQYF TGTGCCAGCAGCTTGGCTAGCGGGGGGGCTTCAGATACGCAGTATTTT TRBJ2-3 TRBD2 once TRBV5-4
CASSPKRTGSYGYTF TGTGCCAGCTCACCAAAAAGGACAGGCTCCTATGGCTACACCTTC TRBJ1-2 TRBD1 . TRBV18
CATSKTGTMNTEAFF TGTGCCACCAGCAAAACCGGGACTATGAACACTGAAGCTTTCTTT TRBJ1-1 . . TRBV15
CASSLVQGHEQYF TGCGCCAGCAGCTTGGTACAGGGCCACGAGCAGTACTTC TRBJ2-7 . . TRBV5-1
CASSHRTSGSTGELFF TGTGCCAGCAGCCACCGGACTAGCGGGAGCACCGGGGAGCTGTTTTTT TRBJ2-2 TRBD2 . TRBV5-6
CASSLTGASYNEKLFF TGTGCCAGCAGCCTGACAGGGGCCTCGTATAATGAAAAACTGTTTTTT TRBJ1-4 TRBD1 . TRBV5-8
CASSVEATGWTGELFF TGTGCCAGCAGCGTAGAAGCCACAGGTTGGACCGGGGAGCTGTTTTTT TRBJ2-2 . . TRBV9
CASSITGTGAGGPQHF TGTGCCAGCAGCATAACCGGGACAGGGGCCGGCGGACCCCAGCATTTT TRBJ1-5 TRBD1 once TRBV5-5
CASSWSANEKLFF TGTGCCAGCAGCTGGAGCGCTAATGAAAAACTGTTTTTT TRBJ1-4 . . TRBV5-8
CASIRDRSTDTQYF TGTGCCAGCATCCGGGACAGGAGCACAGATACGCAGTATTTT TRBJ2-3 TRBD1 . TRBV14
CASRDGGLAGSTYNEQFF TGTGCCAGTAGGGACGGGGGACTAGCGGGAAGTACCTACAATGAGCAGTTCTTC TRBJ2-1 TRBD2 . TRBV19
CASWGGSYNEQFF TGTGCCAGCTGGGGGGGCTCCTACAATGAGCAGTTCTTC TRBJ2-1 TRBD2 . TRBV25-1
CASSLTGSLAGASNEQFF TGTGCCAGCAGCTTAACGGGCTCACTAGCGGGAGCTTCGAATGAGCAGTTCTTC TRBJ2-1 TRBD2 once TRBV7-3
CASSQTGAGNQPQHF TGTGCCAGCAGCCAAACAGGGGCGGGCAATCAGCCCCAGCATTTT TRBJ1-5 TRBD1 few TRBV4-2
CASSLIGGSTEAFF TGTGCCAGCAGCTTAATAGGAGGAAGCACTGAAGCTTTCTTT TRBJ1-1 . . TRBV7-3
CASSSDRGTYNEQFF TGTGCCAGCAGTTCGGACAGGGGCACTTACAATGAGCAGTTCTTC TRBJ2-1 TRBD1 once TRBV7-2
CSVGTRTYGYTF TGCAGCGTTGGAACTCGCACCTATGGCTACACCTTC TRBJ1-2 . . TRBV29-1
CASSQDLGTSGRAMYF TGTGCCAGCAGCCAAGACTTGGGGACTAGCGGGAGGGCGATGTACTTC TRBJ2-7 TRBD2 . TRBV4-2
CASSLSSSGGALETQYF TGTGCCAGCAGCTTAAGTAGTAGCGGGGGGGCCCTAGAGACCCAGTACTTC TRBJ2-5 TRBD2 . TRBV7-3
CASSTTTGAGGNTIYF TGTGCCAGCAGCACCACGACAGGGGCTGGTGGAAACACCATATATTTT TRBJ1-3 TRBD1 . TRBV7-2
CASRSERGSHEQYF TGTGCCAGCCGATCAGAGCGGGGGTCCCACGAGCAGTACTTC TRBJ2-7 TRBD2 . TRBV5-5
CASSLRQGFVTDTQYF TGTGCCAGCAGTCTCAGGCAGGGTTTTGTAACAGATACGCAGTATTTT TRBJ2-3 . . TRBV5-6
CASSLVGLAHYEQYF TGTGCCAGCAGCTTAGTCGGACTAGCGCACTACGAGCAGTACTTC TRBJ2-7 TRBD2 . TRBV7-2
CASKITVTYDEQYF TGTGCCAGCAAGATAACCGTGACTTATGACGAGCAGTACTTC TRBJ2-7 . . TRBV6-5
CASSLAGGAGPQHF TGTGCCAGCAGTTTGGCAGGGGGCGCGGGTCCCCAGCATTTT TRBJ1-5 TRBD1 . TRBV27
CASSQNRISYEQYF TGCGCCAGCAGCCAAAACAGGATATCCTACGAGCAGTACTTC TRBJ2-7 . . TRBV4-1
CASSFESGRARTQYF TGTGCCAGCAGCTTTGAAAGCGGGAGGGCCCGCACCCAGTACTTC TRBJ2-5 TRBD2 . TRBV5-4
CASSPKRQIFYEQYF TGTGCCAGCTCACCAAAACGCCAGATCTTCTACGAGCAGTACTTC TRBJ2-7 . . TRBV18
CASSPRQPRDTQYF TGTGCCAGCAGTCCGAGGCAACCGAGGGATACGCAGTATTTT TRBJ2-3 . . TRBV6-5
CASSIGQAYEQYF TGTGCCAGCAGTATCGGACAAGCCTACGAGCAGTACTTC TRBJ2-7 . . TRBV28